These 27 T cell receptor beta chains share one sample of origin, sequenced in a study of blood T cell repertoires in COVID-19. Sequenced by immunoSEQ multiplex PCR; TCRdb stores in-frame clones only, minus some. The profile shows about 160,000 clones, more than 75% of them singletons. Input material: PBMCs or T cells enriched from blood (not recorded which). The source is a woman between 50 and 59 years old who had recovered from COVID-19.

The chain carries TRBV7-9 and TRBJ2-1; D is unclear. This CDR3 has 15 residues. Germline loops: CDR1 SEHNR, CDR2 FQNEAQ (reference sequence). Trimming removed 5 bases from V and 5 bases from J, with 16 bases in between. The CDR3: CASSPREASDNEQFF. Written as DNA, the CDR3 is TGTGCCAGCAGCCCCCGCGAGGCCAGCGACAATGAGCAGTTCTTC.

V and J are TRBV19 and TRBJ2-2; maybe TRBD1 (6 bases). The germline gives CDR1 LNHDA, CDR2 SQIVND (reference sequence). With 8 bases removed from V and 3 bases from J, the gap between germline ends came to 13 bases. This CDR3 has 14 amino acids. Written as DNA, the CDR3 is TGTGCCAGTGCAACAGGGACCCACACCGGGGAGCTGTTTTTT. Its translation is CASATGTHTGELFF.

This clone appeared a few times. The V and J genes are TRBV19 and TRBJ2-2; D possibly corresponds to TRBD2 (6 bases). Looked up from germline, CDR1 is LNHDA and CDR2 is SQIVND (reference sequence). Trimming pared 4 bases from V and 13 bases from J, leaving 22 bases between. The CDR3 sequence is 15 residues long. The CDR3 reads CASSTYGGNNRGLFF. The CDR3 DNA reads as TGTGCCAGTAGTACCTACGGGGGAAACAACCGTGGGCTGTTTTTT. The entire variable domain, with the rest obtained from reference TRBV19 and TRBJ2-2, is as follows: DGGITQSPKYLFRKEGQNVTLSCEQNLNHDAMYWYRQDPGQGLRLIYYSQIVNDFQKGDIAEGYSVSREKKESFPLTVTSAQKNPTAFYLCASSTYGGNNRGLFFGEGSRLTVL.

The chain couples TRBV7-9 to TRBJ2-2; D might be TRBD1 (6 bases). The CDR3 has 16 amino acids. The V gene lost 3 bases and the J gene lost 1 base, with 12 bases spanning the gap. Germline V CDR1 and CDR2: SEHNR, FQNEAQ (reference sequence). The CDR3 region is CASSLYGGLNTGELFF. CDR3 in DNA: TGTGCCAGCAGCTTGTATGGGGGCCTGAACACCGGGGAGCTGTTTTTT.

This chain joins TRBV5-1 and TRBJ1-2; TRBD1 aligns across 9 bases. V shed 0 bases and J 7 bases; nucleotides not matched to a gene: 4. This CDR3 is built from 14 residues. CDR1 SGHRS and CDR2 YFSETQ come from the germline V gene. CDR3: CASSLVTGGLGYTF. The CDR3 DNA is TGCGCCAGCAGCTTGGTGACAGGGGGTCTTGGCTACACCTTC.

The chain is built from TRBV7-9 and TRBJ1-4, with TRBD1 matching over 10 bases. CDR3 length: 16 amino acids. V trimming: 5 bases; J trimming: 7 bases; junction bases outside the gene matches: 10. Germline V gene sequence: CDR1 SEHNR, CDR2 FQNEAQ (reference sequence). The DNA for the CDR3 is TGTGCCAGCAGCCATCGACAGGGGGCGCGAATTGAAAAACTGTTTTTT. This sequence encodes CASSHRQGARIEKLFF.

V and J are TRBV7-2 and TRBJ2-2, with 10 bases matching TRBD2. V shed 2 bases, J shed 5 bases, and the junction held 5 bases outside the gene matches. The CDR3 runs to 16 residues. Looked up from germline, CDR1 is SGHTA and CDR2 is FQGNSA. The CDR3 is CASSLLAGDLTGELFF. The CDR3 DNA sequence: TGTGCCAGCAGCTTACTAGCGGGGGACTTGACCGGGGAGCTGTTTTTT.

The rearrangement links TRBV9 to TRBJ1-2; D is possibly TRBD1 (5 bases). The CDR3 covers 15 residues. Germline values: CDR1 SGDLS, CDR2 YYNGEE. The germline V and J ends were trimmed by 3 bases and 4 bases, with 16 bases remaining between them. For the CDR3, the DNA is TGTGCCAGCAGCGCCTCAGGGCTAGAAGGCTATGGCTACACCTTC. Encoded protein: CASSASGLEGYGYTF.

The genes are TRBV30 and TRBJ1-3, with D unresolved. This CDR3 comprises 14 residues. The V and J ends lost 0 bases and 0 bases respectively, with 6 bases between them. Germline values: CDR1 GTSNPN, CDR2 SVGIG (reference sequence). The DNA for the CDR3 is TGTGCCTGGAGTGTACACAGCTCTGGAAACACCATATATTTT. This gives the protein CAWSVHSSGNTIYF. Complete variable domain (other parts from reference TRBV30 and TRBJ1-3): SQTIHQWPATLVQPVGSPLSLECTVEGTSNPNLYWYRQAAGRGLQLLFYSVGIGQISSEVPQNLSASRPQDRQFILSSKKLLLSDSGFYLCAWSVHSSGNTIYFGEGSWLTVV.

V gene TRBV19 combines with J gene TRBJ1-6, with a possible D match to TRBD1 (5 bases). Between the trimmed V and J ends, which lost 2 bases and 7 bases, there was a span of 6 bases. The CDR3 consists of 13 residues. In germline, CDR1 is LNHDA, CDR2 SQIVND (reference sequence). The CDR3 coding sequence is TGTGCCAGTAGTATACCAGGGAATTCACCCCTCCACTTT. Its translation is CASSIPGNSPLHF.

This sequence joins TRBV7-2 and TRBJ1-4; possible D gene TRBD1, 5 bases. The CDR3 consists of 14 residues. V was shortened by 0 bases and J by 8 bases, with 10 bases between the two germline ends. Looked up from germline, CDR1 is SGHTA and CDR2 is FQGNSA. The CDR3 reads CASSLAGEGEKLFF. DNA for the CDR3: TGTGCCAGCAGCTTAGCAGGGGAGGGCGAAAAACTGTTTTTT. Full variable domain (remainder filled in from reference TRBV7-2 and TRBJ1-4): GAGVSQSPSNKVTEKGKDVELRCDPISGHTALYWYRQSLGQGLEFLIYFQGNSAPDKSGLPSDRFSAERTGGSVSTLTIQRTQQEDSAVYLCASSLAGEGEKLFFGSGTQLSVL.

The rearrangement uses TRBV5-1 and TRBJ1-3; a possible D gene is TRBD1 (5 bases). Per germline, CDR1 SGHRS and CDR2 YFSETQ. V lost 1 base to trimming and J lost 2 bases, with 13 bases between them. The CDR3 spans 16 residues. The CDR3 DNA is TGCGCCAGCAGCTTGCCAATACAAGGGGCTGGAAACACCATATATTTT. It specifies CASSLPIQGAGNTIYF.

The sample holds one count of this clone. The chain carries TRBV7-8 and TRBJ1-1; possibly TRBD1 for D (5 bases). The CDR3 length is 16 residues. V shed 1 base and J shed 7 bases, with 19 bases lying between them. From germline, CDR1 is SGHVS and CDR2 FQNEAQ. Here the CDR3 DNA reads TGTGCCAGCAGCTTAGGGAGGGCAGGGAGTGGGTTTGAAGCTTTCTTT. This sequence encodes CASSLGRAGSGFEAFF.

The J gene is TRBJ2-7, the V gene TRBV6-5; D unclear. This CDR3 has 14 amino acids. The germline gives CDR1 MNHEY, CDR2 SVGAGI. V was cut by 3 bases and J by 0 bases, with 9 bases left in between. The CDR3 is CASSYYTTSYEQYF. DNA for the CDR3: TGTGCCAGCAGTTATTATACTACCTCCTACGAGCAGTACTTC.

Concerning this clone itself: Other DNA sequences in the same sample also yield this CDR3. The chain is built from TRBV5-4 and TRBJ1-2, with 7 positions matching TRBD1. CDR1 and CDR2 from the germline V gene are SGHNT and YYREEE (reference sequence). Trimming at V came to 3 bases and at J to 0 bases, leaving 2 bases not matched to a gene. The CDR3 is 14 amino acids. The CDR3 sequence: CASSSGGANYGYTF. The CDR3 DNA sequence: TGTGCCAGCAGCTCAGGGGGAGCTAACTATGGCTACACCTTC.

This clone was found once. V and J are TRBV11-3 and TRBJ2-5, with 9 bases identical to TRBD2. There are 16 residues in the CDR3. Germline V gene sequence: CDR1 SGHNT, CDR2 YENEEA. V lost 5 bases to trimming and J lost 2 bases; unmatched junction nucleotides: 9. The CDR3 protein is CASSHGRAGGQETQYF. The CDR3 DNA follows: TGTGCCAGCAGCCACGGTCGAGCGGGGGGACAAGAGACCCAGTACTTC.

V gene TRBV3-1 (or the pseudogene TRBV3-2) combines with J gene TRBJ1-2; D is perhaps TRBD1 (5 bases). CDR1 is LGHDT, CDR2 YNNKEL, per germline (reference sequence). V was clipped by 0 bases and J by 4 bases, with 12 bases between them. The CDR3 sequence is 15 residues long. CDR3 DNA: TGTGCCAGCAGCCAAGATCGGTGGGGCTCCTATGGCTACACCTTC. Its translation: CASSQDRWGSYGYTF.

The rearrangement joins TRBV11-3 to TRBJ1-1; no definite D call. CDR3 length: 14 amino acids. V lost 0 bases to trimming and J lost 4 bases, with 9 bases between them. The germline CDR1 and CDR2 sequences are SGHNT and YENEEA. The CDR3 nucleotides read TGTGCCAGCAGCTTAGATTCCACTGGCACTGAAGCTTTCTTT. It is translated as CASSLDSTGTEAFF. The full variable domain, rest sourced from reference TRBV11-3 and TRBJ1-1, is EAGVVQSPRYKIIEKKQPVAFWCNPISGHNTLYWYLQNLGQGPELLIRYENEEAVDDSQLPKDRFSAERLKGVDSTLKIQPAELGDSAVYLCASSLDSTGTEAFFGQGTRLTVV.

This chain connects TRBV5-1 to TRBJ2-2; perhaps TRBD1 as D (6 bases). This CDR3 contains 15 residues. CDR1 is SGHRS and CDR2 is YFSETQ in the germline V gene. Trimming cost V 4 bases and J 1 base, with 11 bases left between them. In DNA, the CDR3 is TGCGCCAGCAGCGAGTCGACAGGGAACACCGGGGAGCTGTTTTTT. Its translation: CASSESTGNTGELFF. Full variable domain (rest looked up from reference TRBV5-1 and TRBJ2-2): KAGVTQTPRYLIKTRGQQVTLSCSPISGHRSVSWYQQTPGQGLQFLFEYFSETQRNKGNFPGRFSGRQFSNSRSEMNVSTLELGDSALYLCASSESTGNTGELFFGEGSRLTVL.

The rearrangement links TRBV9 to TRBJ2-3, with TRBD1 matching over 9 bases. The germline gives CDR1 SGDLS, CDR2 YYNGEE. The V segment lost 4 bases and the J segment 6 bases; nucleotides outside the gene matches: 12. This CDR3 is 16 amino acids long. DNA of the CDR3: TGTGCCAGCAGCTACGACAGGGGGTCCTCGGGGGATACGCAGTATTTT. It specifies CASSYDRGSSGDTQYF.

The gene calls are TRBV6-5 and TRBJ1-2; D not resolved. Trimming shortened V by 10 bases and J by 6 bases, and 21 bases separated the two germline ends. The CDR3 extends over 14 amino acids. Germline CDR1 MNHEY, CDR2 SVGAGI. In nucleotides, the CDR3 is TGTGCCAACGAAGCGGAGGGAGCTGTAAATGGCTACACCTTC. Protein sequence: CANEAEGAVNGYTF.

CDR3 amino acids: CASSLESGSYEQYF. The CDR3 nucleotides read TGTGCCAGCAGCTTAGAATCAGGTTCCTACGAGCAGTACTTC. The rearrangement links TRBV7-2 to TRBJ2-7; D is uncertain. The V and J ends lost 1 base and 1 base respectively, with 8 bases between them. The CDR3 extends over 14 amino acids. Germline lookup yields CDR1 SGHTA and CDR2 FQGNSA.

The J gene is TRBJ2-2, the V gene TRBV30, with a tentative D call TRBD1 (6 bases). V lost 3 bases, J lost 6 bases, and 11 bases lay in between. The CDR3 is made up of 13 amino acids. Germline lookup yields CDR1 GTSNPN and CDR2 SVGIG (reference sequence). The CDR3 DNA reads TGTGCCTGGAGGAAAAACAGGGCCGGGGAGCTGTTTTTT. It codes for CAWRKNRAGELFF.

The V call is TRBV4-2, the J call TRBJ1-4, with 8 bases that match TRBD1. J gave up 8 bases and V 0 bases, and 8 bases lay outside the gene matches. The V gene's germline CDR1 is LGHNA and CDR2 YNFKEQ. The CDR3 is 16 amino acids. In nucleotides, the CDR3 is TGTGCCAGCAGCCAAGACGGACAGGGTCTAAGGGAAAAACTGTTTTTT. It translates to CASSQDGQGLREKLFF.

This clone was detected only once. The chain is built from TRBV4-3 and TRBJ2-7; the D gene is possibly TRBD1 (6 bases). Deletions cut 1 base from V and 5 bases from J, with 15 bases between. The CDR3 sequence is 15 residues long. In germline, CDR1 is LGHNA, CDR2 YSLEER. DNA for the CDR3: TGCGCCAGCAGCCAAGGTTTGGACAGAGCGGACGAGCAGTACTTC. As protein: CASSQGLDRADEQYF.

The genes are TRBV18 and TRBJ2-1; 8 nucleotides align to TRBD2. The V segment lost 2 bases and the J segment 9 bases; nucleotides outside the gene matches: 12. CDR3 size: 16 residues. Looked up from germline, CDR1 is KGHSH and CDR2 is LQKENI. CDR3 sequence: CASSPRLAGGQGEQFF. The CDR3 nucleotides are TGTGCCAGCTCACCAAGGTTGGCGGGGGGCCAGGGTGAGCAGTTCTTC.

The rearrangement links TRBV9 to TRBJ1-3; D gene unclear. Trimming removed 0 bases at V and 1 base at J, with 11 bases between. This CDR3 contains 16 residues. Germline V CDR1 and CDR2: SGDLS, YYNGEE. The CDR3 here is CASSVATVQSGNTIYF. CDR3 bases: TGTGCCAGCAGCGTAGCTACTGTCCAATCTGGAAACACCATATATTTT.